Sequencing of this T cell receptor beta chain was carried out in a study of blood T cell repertoires in COVID-19 (dated by TCRdb to 2020 to 2021). Study-wide context: Collaborator samples came from the United States, Italy and Spain and covered acute and convalescent phases of COVID-19. The material from the prospective study consisted of cDNA or gDNA derived from T cells, B-cell-depleted T cells, or PBMCs. Subjects who had been exposed to COVID-19, were actively infected with it, or had recovered from it provided the deeply sampled blood TCRbeta repertoires that made up the dataset. The repertoires were released in a freely available public database intended as a resource for research on the immune response to SARS-CoV-2. The samples were drawn from two sources: the first 160 participants of the ongoing ImmuneRACE study, and fewer than 1,500 subjects contributed by 6 global collaborators. The sample metadata nearly always contained a de-identified subject ID, COVID-19 status, age in years and sex. HLA class I and class II types, where available, came from metadata supplied by the sample provider rather than from assay-based typing. The research as a whole found: The quantity of clinical and demographic metadata differed by source and by participant and was supplied without curation.

The immunoSEQ Assay, a bias-controlled multiplex PCR, was used to amplify TCRbeta CDR3 regions from genomic DNA. The paper's processing steps were these. Nucleated cell counts per sample were estimated from amplification of reference gene primers within the assay. Sequence reads were collapsed and filtered to measure the absolute abundance of every unique TCRbeta CDR3 rearrangement. For each sample, productive Simpson clonality was calculated as the square root of Simpson's diversity index across productive rearrangements. What TCRdb holds here is the immuneACCESS table cut down to in-frame rearrangements. Part of the clones is not present; checked against another copy, under half of the missing clones reflect an unresolved V gene, and the others are unexplained. The V and J calls and clone size were taken over from that table, and D and trimming were inferred from the DNA. A total of about 18,000 clones appear in this sample, around 88% of them only once. The ten largest clonotypes hold approximately 5% of the sample.

Reading from cysteine to phenylalanine, the CDR3 counts 13 amino acids. The CDR3 DNA has 39 bases and is translated from base 1. V is reduced by 1 base and J by 4 bases, leaving a spacing of 7 bases between them. Participants in the prospective study were enrolled through a virtual design, were aged roughly 18 to 100 years, and lived in 20 to 30 United States geographic areas. In the prospective study, participants were assigned to cohorts based on the clinical history participants reported in a screening survey and a study questionnaire. Recovered participants in ImmuneRACE Cohort 3 were defined as having two consecutive negative NP/OP PCR tests, clearance from a healthcare professional, or resolution of symptoms. In the prospective study, whole blood, serum and a nasopharyngeal or oropharyngeal swab were collected from each participant by mobile phlebotomists. Prospective study participants could optionally give additional blood draws and questionnaires over a roughly two-month period. Prospective study blood samples were shipped either frozen or at room temperature before DNA extraction.

This clone was seen a few times. The antigen it recognizes is unknown. Base quality data are lacking; no much larger clone is found one base away. The receptor was derived from a woman in her 30s who had recovered from COVID-19. The chain employs TRBV12-3 or TRBV12-4 and TRBJ1-2; a confident D gene designation cannot be given. The sample comprised PBMCs or T cells enriched from blood (not recorded which). The CDR3 sequence is CASSLDRTYGYTF. The DNA sequence is TGTGCCAGCAGTTTAGACAGAACCTATGGCTACACCTTC.